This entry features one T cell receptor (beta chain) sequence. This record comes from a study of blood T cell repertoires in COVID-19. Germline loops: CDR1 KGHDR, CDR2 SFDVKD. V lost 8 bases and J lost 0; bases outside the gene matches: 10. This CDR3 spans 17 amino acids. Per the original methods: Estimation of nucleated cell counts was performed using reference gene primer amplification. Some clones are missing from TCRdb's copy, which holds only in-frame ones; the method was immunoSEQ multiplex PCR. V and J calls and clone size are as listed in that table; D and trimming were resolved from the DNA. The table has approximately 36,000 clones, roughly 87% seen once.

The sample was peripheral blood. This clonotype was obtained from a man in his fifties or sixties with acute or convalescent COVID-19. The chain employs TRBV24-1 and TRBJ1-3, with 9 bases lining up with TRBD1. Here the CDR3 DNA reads TGTGCCACCACCGGGAGGGGACAGGGTATCTCTGGAAACACCATATATTTT. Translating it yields CATTGRGQGISGNTIYF.